Presented here are 21 T cell receptor beta chains from one specimen sequenced in a study of cytomegalovirus exposure and HLA in healthy donors (dated by TCRdb to the late 2010s). The library relied on the immunoSEQ multiplex PCR assay. For the multiplex PCR, a mixture combining 60 forward primers for TCR Vbeta segments and 13 reverse primers for TCR Jbeta segments was used. In its TCRdb copy, this immuneACCESS table keeps in-frame sequences only and misses some clones. Where compared with another copy, unresolved V genes explain less than half of these, and the others have no known cause. The table kept for this sample lists some 150,000 clones. The ten largest clones represent about 2.5% of the sample. Sequencing was performed on PBMCs. These receptors were collected from a man aged 40-50 years in good health and CMV-seronegative.

The V call is TRBV29-1, the J call TRBJ1-2; D is uncertain. V lost 6 bases, J lost 4 bases, and 15 bases lay in between. The CDR3 runs to 13 residues. Germline CDR1 reads SQVTM; CDR2 reads ANQGSEA. The DNA of the CDR3 is TGCAGCGTAACAGACGAGTTGGTCTATGGCTACACCTTC. Translation gives CSVTDELVYGYTF.

This sequence joins TRBV6-6 and TRBJ2-7, with 9 bases that match TRBD2. The germline V gene encodes CDR1 MNHNY and CDR2 SVGAGI (reference sequence). J gave up 2 bases and V 7 bases, and 9 bases lay outside the gene matches. The CDR3 totals 15 residues. The DNA for the CDR3 is TGTGCCAGCACGCTCGCGGGGGGGACGGCCTACGAGCAGTACTTC. It yields the protein CASTLAGGTAYEQYF.

The V gene is TRBV28, the J gene TRBJ1-5; tentatively, D is TRBD1 (5 bases). The CDR3 consists of 16 residues. Germline lookup yields CDR1 MDHEN and CDR2 SYDVKM. V lost 7 bases to trimming and J lost 0 bases, with 16 bases between them. This CDR3 is CASTAGQGLSNQPQHF. The CDR3 region has the DNA TGTGCCAGCACAGCGGGGCAGGGCCTTAGCAATCAGCCCCAGCATTTT.

The chain has TRBV11-2 and TRBJ2-3, with 13 bases matching TRBD2. The CDR3 has 16 amino acids. CDR1 is SGHAT and CDR2 is FQNNGV in the germline V gene. Germline trimming cut 5 bases from V and 5 bases from J; bases unmatched to any gene: 7. DNA for the CDR3: TGTGCCAGCAGCAAGGGACTAGCGGGGAACGAAGATACGCAGTATTTT. Its protein product is CASSKGLAGNEDTQYF. The full variable domain, rest sourced from reference TRBV11-2 and TRBJ2-3, is EAGVAQSPRYKIIEKRQSVAFWCNPISGHATLYWYQQILGQGPKLLIQFQNNGVVDDSQLPKDRFSAERLKGVDSTLKIQPAKLEDSAVYLCASSKGLAGNEDTQYFGPGTRLTVL.

The chain carries TRBV18 and TRBJ2-7; D remains ambiguous. This CDR3 region has 14 residues. Looked up from germline, CDR1 is KGHSH and CDR2 is LQKENI. Trimming removed 6 bases from V and 1 base from J, with 13 bases in between. The CDR3 sequence is CASSTGLESYEQYF. CDR3 nucleotides: TGTGCCAGCTCGACTGGGTTAGAATCCTACGAGCAGTACTTC.

The chain is built from TRBV19 and TRBJ2-2; perhaps TRBD2 as D (5 bases). V lost 5 bases to trimming and J lost 4 bases, with 11 bases between them. This CDR3 has 14 amino acids. The V gene's germline CDR1 is LNHDA and CDR2 SQIVND (reference sequence). CDR3 in amino acids: CASSLREPTGELFF. The DNA for the CDR3 is TGTGCCAGTAGTCTGAGGGAGCCCACCGGGGAGCTGTTTTTT.

The chain recombines TRBV7-6 with TRBJ1-2; 8 nucleotides agree with TRBD1. V lost 3 bases to trimming and J lost 6 bases; unmatched junction nucleotides: 9. CDR1 and CDR2 (germline): SGHVS, FNYEAQ. This CDR3 is built from 15 residues. The CDR3 bases are TGTGCCAGCAGCTTGAGGGCAGGGGGCGGTCATGGCTACACCTTC. It yields the protein CASSLRAGGGHGYTF.

V usage is TRBV7-2 and J usage is TRBJ2-7; D is possibly TRBD2 (7 bases). The CDR3 has 16 amino acids. Germline V gives CDR1 SGHTA, CDR2 FQGNSA. With 3 bases removed from V and 2 bases from J, the gap between germline ends came to 17 bases. The CDR3, as DNA: TGTGCCAGCAGCTTGACACAGGGACGGGGGGCCTACGAGCAGTACTTC. This translates into CASSLTQGRGAYEQYF.

Written as DNA, the CDR3 is TGTGCCAGCAGCTTGGAGGCGGGGGAATCCACCGGGGAGCTGTTTTTT. This sequence encodes CASSLEAGESTGELFF. The chain employs TRBV5-4 and TRBJ2-2; TRBD2 matches at 7 bases. This CDR3 region has 16 residues. Unmatched junction bases numbered 6, after V lost 0 bases and J lost 4 bases. Germline lookup yields CDR1 SGHNT and CDR2 YYREEE (reference sequence).

This CDR3 reads CASSSGTAGNTIYF. CDR3 in DNA: TGTGCCAGCAGCTCAGGGACAGCCGGAAACACCATATATTTT. The chain recombines TRBV5-4 with TRBJ1-3, with 7 bases lining up with TRBD1. J gave up 4 bases and V 3 bases, and 4 bases lay outside the gene matches. CDR1 SGHNT and CDR2 YYREEE come from the germline V gene (reference sequence). The length of the CDR3 is 14 residues. Drawing the rest from reference TRBV5-4 and TRBJ1-3, the complete variable domain is ETGVTQSPTHLIKTRGQQVTLRCSSQSGHNTVSWYQQALGQGPQFIFQYYREEENGRGNFPPRFSGLQFPNYSSELNVNALELDDSALYLCASSSGTAGNTIYFGEGSWLTVV.

The chain uses TRBV7-6 and TRBJ1-3; D remains unclear. Germline assignment: CDR1 SGHVS and CDR2 FNYEAQ. The CDR3 sequence is 16 residues long. V lost 6 bases to trimming and J lost 0 bases, with 15 bases between them. CDR3 region: CASSTPFGPSGNTIYF. The CDR3 DNA is TGTGCCAGCAGTACTCCCTTTGGTCCCTCTGGAAACACCATATATTTT.

The DNA for the CDR3 is TGTGCCAGCAGCCAAGATGTGGGGACCGGGCAGGGGGCAGGACGTAACTATGGCTACACCTTC. Its protein is CASSQDVGTGQGAGRNYGYTF. The J gene is TRBJ1-2, the V gene TRBV4-2; the match to TRBD1 covers 8 bases. Germline lookup yields CDR1 LGHNA and CDR2 YNFKEQ. CDR3 length: 21 residues. Losses at the gene ends were 0 bases for V and 1 base for J; bases not matched to a gene: 19.

The chain recombines TRBV5-6 with TRBJ2-5; 9 bases map to TRBD1. The CDR3 is 16 residues long. Per germline, CDR1 SGHDT and CDR2 YYEEEE. The J segment lost 5 bases and the V segment lost 1 base, leaving 9 bases of the junction unmatched. CDR3 sequence (DNA): TGTGCCAGCAGCTTGTCGGGGACAGGGTCGTGGGAGACCCAGTACTTC. The encoded protein is CASSLSGTGSWETQYF.

A note on this clone: Other DNA sequences within the sample encode an identical CDR3. The chain carries TRBV7-6 and TRBJ2-7; 7 positions agree with TRBD1. The CDR3 contains 13 residues. V was clipped by 1 base and J by 3 bases; unmatched bases: 0. Germline V gene data show CDR1 as SGHVS and CDR2 as FNYEAQ. CDR3 nucleotides: TGTGCCAGCAGCTTAGGGACAGGCTACGAGCAGTACTTC. Amino acid sequence: CASSLGTGYEQYF.

V and J are TRBV7-3 and TRBJ2-3; 8 positions agree with TRBD2. The germline CDR1 and CDR2 sequences are SGHTA and FQGTGA. J gave up 2 bases and V 3 bases, and 4 bases lay outside the gene matches. There are 15 residues in the CDR3. This CDR3 is CASSFAGGFTDTQYF. Here the CDR3 DNA reads TGTGCCAGCAGCTTTGCGGGGGGCTTCACAGATACGCAGTATTTT.

The V gene is TRBV7-9, the J gene TRBJ1-1, with a weak D call TRBD1 (6 bases). The CDR3 extends over 15 amino acids. Trimming took 5 bases from V and 0 from J, leaving 13 bases between them. The germline V gene encodes CDR1 SEHNR and CDR2 FQNEAQ (reference sequence). This chain's CDR3 is CASSHRQDMNTEAFF. The CDR3 DNA reads TGTGCCAGCAGCCACCGACAGGATATGAACACTGAAGCTTTCTTT.

The gene calls are TRBV6-5 and TRBJ1-3, with unresolved D. The length of the CDR3 is 16 residues. The V end lost 3 bases, the J end lost 5 bases, and 17 bases lay between the germline ends. The germline V gene encodes CDR1 MNHEY and CDR2 SVGAGI. CDR3 nucleotide sequence: TGTGCCAGCAGTTATTCAGCGGGATGGACTAGAAACACCATATATTTT. This translates into CASSYSAGWTRNTIYF.

The gene calls are TRBV25-1 and TRBJ2-3, with D possibly matching TRBD2 (6 bases). CDR3 length equals 15 residues. Trimming took off 8 bases at V and 2 bases at J, with 17 bases between the two ends. Germline V CDR1 and CDR2: MGHDK, SYGVNS. CDR3 in amino acids: CASSDPGTYTDTQYF. Written as DNA, the CDR3 is TGTGCCAGCTCGGACCCGGGGACTTACACAGATACGCAGTATTTT.

The V and J genes are TRBV19 and TRBJ2-3; 8 bases are a match to TRBD1. The CDR3 runs 16 residues. Germline V gives CDR1 LNHDA, CDR2 SQIVND (reference sequence). Trimming cost V 7 bases and J 2 bases; bases outside gene matches: 11. CDR3 region: CASKTRTGPITDTQYF. In nucleotides, the CDR3 is TGTGCCAGTAAAACGCGGACAGGGCCGATCACAGATACGCAGTATTTT.

This rearrangement joins TRBV5-1 to TRBJ1-3; TRBD1 matches at 7 bases. The J segment lost 2 bases and the V segment lost 1 base, leaving 12 bases of the junction unmatched. CDR3 size: 18 residues. Per the germline V gene, CDR1 is SGHRS and CDR2 is YFSETQ. The CDR3 loop is CASSLFGDSTSTGNTIYF. The DNA of the CDR3 is TGCGCCAGCAGCTTGTTTGGGGACAGTACTTCTACTGGAAACACCATATATTTT.

The chain combines TRBV28 with TRBJ1-5; 7 nucleotides match TRBD1. This CDR3 has 14 amino acids. Germline V CDR1 and CDR2: MDHEN, SYDVKM. With 10 bases clipped from V and 6 bases from J, the junction kept 12 bases outside the gene matches. In nucleotides, the CDR3 is TGTGCCACCTTAGACAGGGTTTATGGTCAGCCCCAGCATTTT. It specifies CATLDRVYGQPQHF.